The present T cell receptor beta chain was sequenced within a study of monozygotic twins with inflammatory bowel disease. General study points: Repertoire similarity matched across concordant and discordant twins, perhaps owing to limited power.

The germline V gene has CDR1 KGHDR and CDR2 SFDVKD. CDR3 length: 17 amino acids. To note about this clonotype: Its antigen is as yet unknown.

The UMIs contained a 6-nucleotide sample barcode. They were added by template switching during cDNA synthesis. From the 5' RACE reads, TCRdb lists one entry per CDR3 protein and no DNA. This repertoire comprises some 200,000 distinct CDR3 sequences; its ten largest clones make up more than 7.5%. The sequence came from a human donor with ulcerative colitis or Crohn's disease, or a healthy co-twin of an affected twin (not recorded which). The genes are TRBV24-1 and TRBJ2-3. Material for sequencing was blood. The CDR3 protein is CATSDLSGSPSTDTQYF.